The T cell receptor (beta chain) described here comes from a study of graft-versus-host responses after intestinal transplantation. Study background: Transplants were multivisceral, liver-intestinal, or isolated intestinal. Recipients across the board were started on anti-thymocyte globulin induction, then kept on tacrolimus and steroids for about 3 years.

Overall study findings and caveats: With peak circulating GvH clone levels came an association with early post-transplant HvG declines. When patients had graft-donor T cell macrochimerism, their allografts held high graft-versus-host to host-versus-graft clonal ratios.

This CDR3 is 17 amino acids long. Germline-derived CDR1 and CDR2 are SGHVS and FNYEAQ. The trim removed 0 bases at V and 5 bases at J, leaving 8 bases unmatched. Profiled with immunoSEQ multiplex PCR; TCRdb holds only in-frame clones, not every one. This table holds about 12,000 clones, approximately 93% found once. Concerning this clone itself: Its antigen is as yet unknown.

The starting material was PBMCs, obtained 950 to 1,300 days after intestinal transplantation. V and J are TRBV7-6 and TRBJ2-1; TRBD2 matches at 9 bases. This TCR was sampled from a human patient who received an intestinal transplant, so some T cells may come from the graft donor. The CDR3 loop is CASSLAWASGAHNEQFF. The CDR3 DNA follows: TGTGCCAGCAGCTTAGCGTGGGCTAGCGGGGCTCACAATGAGCAGTTCTTC.